The TCR beta chain described here comes from a study of TIL therapy for anti-PD-1-resistant metastatic lung cancer. At the level of the study: Tumor harvest preceded PD-1/PD-L1 blockade, followed by nivolumab treatment. Tumors carried a median about 1.5 non-synonymous mutations per megabase. Median patient age was almost 55, ranging about 38-75 years.

The ends lost 6 bases at V and 8 bases at J; junction bases unmatched: 16. This CDR3 is built from 16 residues. Germline V gene sequence: CDR1 MNHNY, CDR2 SVGAGI (reference sequence). Sequencing used immunoSEQ v3. Data came from immunoSEQ multiplex PCR; TCRdb stores just in-frame clones and leaves some out. The sample consists of more than 55,000 clones, under 75% of them appearing once. Time point meaning: pre-treatment sample, taken before nivolumab and TIL therapy. Stage 4 NSCLC adults joined between late 2017 and early 2020. The sequenced sample was blood, obtained at baseline. The chain recombines TRBV6-6 with TRBJ1-2, with 9 bases identical to TRBD1. This receptor was identified in a person between 30 and 79 years old with non-small cell lung cancer. CDR3 nucleotide sequence: TGTGCCAGCAGCTCCAGGGGGACAGGGAGGGGTGAGGGCTACACCTTC. Translating gives CASSSRGTGRGEGYTF.